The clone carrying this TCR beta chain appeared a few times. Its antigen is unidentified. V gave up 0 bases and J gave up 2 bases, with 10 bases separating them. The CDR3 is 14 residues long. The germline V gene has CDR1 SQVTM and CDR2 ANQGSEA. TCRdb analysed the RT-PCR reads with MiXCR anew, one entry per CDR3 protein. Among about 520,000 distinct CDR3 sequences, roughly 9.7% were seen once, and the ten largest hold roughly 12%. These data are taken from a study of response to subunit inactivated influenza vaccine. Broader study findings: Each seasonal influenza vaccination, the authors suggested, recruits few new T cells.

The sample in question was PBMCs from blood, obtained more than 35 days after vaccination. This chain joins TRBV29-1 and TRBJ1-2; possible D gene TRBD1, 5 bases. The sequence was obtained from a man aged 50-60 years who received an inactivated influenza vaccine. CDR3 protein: CSVEDEGDNYGYTF. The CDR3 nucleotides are TGCAGCGTTGAAGATGAAGGGGACAACTATGGCTACACCTTC.